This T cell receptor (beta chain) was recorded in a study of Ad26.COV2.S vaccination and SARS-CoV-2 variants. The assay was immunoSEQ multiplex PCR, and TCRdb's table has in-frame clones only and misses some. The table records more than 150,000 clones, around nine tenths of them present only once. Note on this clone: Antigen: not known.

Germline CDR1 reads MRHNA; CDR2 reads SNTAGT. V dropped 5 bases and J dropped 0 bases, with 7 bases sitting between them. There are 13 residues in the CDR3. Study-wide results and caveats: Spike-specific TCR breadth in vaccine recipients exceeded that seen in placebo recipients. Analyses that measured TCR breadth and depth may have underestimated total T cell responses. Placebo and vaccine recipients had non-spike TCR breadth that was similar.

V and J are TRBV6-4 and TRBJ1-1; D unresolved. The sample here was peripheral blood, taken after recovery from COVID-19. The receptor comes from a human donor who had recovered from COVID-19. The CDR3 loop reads CASSTDMNTEAFF. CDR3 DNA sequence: TGTGCCAGCAGTACCGACATGAACACTGAAGCTTTCTTT.